These 20 T cell receptor beta chains were all obtained from the same sample, sequenced in a study of cytomegalovirus exposure and HLA in healthy donors. PCR primers comprised 60 Vbeta and 13 Jbeta primers. Measured with immunoSEQ multiplex PCR; TCRdb has only the in-frame clones, and not every one. There are about 81,000 clones in the sample; 77% occur only once, and 3% lies in the top ten. The sequencing input was PBMCs. Every receptor here comes from a man over 45 in good health and CMV-seropositive.

Comments on this clone: Other nucleotide sequences from this sample produce the same CDR3. V is TRBV27 and J is TRBJ1-1, with TRBD1 matching over 7 bases. The CDR3 is made up of 14 amino acids. Germline-derived CDR1 and CDR2 are MNHEY and SMNVEV (reference sequence). The trim removed 4 bases at V and 5 bases at J, leaving 7 bases unmatched. In DNA, the CDR3 is TGTGCCAGCAGTTCCTCCGAACAGGGGACTGAAGCTTTCTTT. This codes for CASSSSEQGTEAFF.

The chain combines TRBV7-2 with TRBJ2-5; TRBD2 aligns across 8 bases. Germline CDR1 is SGHTA and CDR2 is FQGNSA. The trim removed 0 bases at V and 2 bases at J, leaving 5 bases unmatched. This CDR3 region has 16 residues. CDR3 coding DNA: TGTGCCAGCAGCTTAGCGGTGGTAGCGGGACAAGAGACCCAGTACTTC. Amino acids: CASSLAVVAGQETQYF.

The genes are TRBV6-5 and TRBJ1-6; possible D gene TRBD1, 6 bases. V shed 8 bases and J shed 9 bases, with 14 bases lying between them. Looked up from germline, CDR1 is MNHEY and CDR2 is SVGAGI. The CDR3 length is 13 residues. The CDR3 bases are TGTGCCAGCGGAAAACGGGACACTTCACCCCTCCACTTT. The encoded protein is CASGKRDTSPLHF.

The chain links TRBV11-2 to TRBJ2-2, with 8 nucleotides matching TRBD1. CDR3 length equals 16 residues. The J segment lost 5 bases and the V segment lost 1 base, leaving 6 bases of the junction unmatched. The V gene's germline CDR1 is SGHAT and CDR2 FQNNGV. CDR3 bases: TGTGCCAGCAGCTTAGGGCAGGGGGCGCGAACCGGGGAGCTGTTTTTT. Its translation: CASSLGQGARTGELFF.

The rearrangement uses TRBV19 and TRBJ1-1; the D is unclear. Per the germline V gene, CDR1 is LNHDA and CDR2 is SQIVND (reference sequence). V gave up 9 bases and J gave up 7 bases, with 18 bases separating them. The CDR3 is made up of 13 amino acids. CDR3 bases: TGTGCCAGCTCCCCTTTGGCGGGGTATGAAGCTTTCTTT. Amino acid sequence: CASSPLAGYEAFF.

This sequence joins TRBV7-3 and TRBJ1-2; no clear D. Germline V gene sequence: CDR1 SGHTA, CDR2 FQGTGA. V dropped 1 base and J dropped 8 bases, with 17 bases sitting between them. The CDR3 loop spans 15 amino acids. The CDR3 sequence: CASSLMAGNVYGYTF. CDR3 nucleotide sequence: TGTGCCAGCAGCTTAATGGCAGGAAATGTTTACGGCTACACCTTC.

This clone was seen a handful of times. V is TRBV5-6 and J is TRBJ2-2; D perhaps matches TRBD2 (6 bases). This CDR3 spans 15 amino acids. Germline V gene lookup returns CDR1 SGHDT and CDR2 YYEEEE. The ends were cut back, 3 bases at V and 1 base at J, with 10 bases in the middle. CDR3 protein: CASSWGGVNTGELFF. The CDR3 DNA reads as TGTGCCAGCAGCTGGGGCGGGGTGAACACCGGGGAGCTGTTTTTT.

The rearrangement uses TRBV5-1 and TRBJ2-2; D possibly corresponds to TRBD1 (6 bases). V shed 4 bases and J shed 7 bases, with 20 bases lying between them. This CDR3 contains 16 residues. Per germline, CDR1 SGHRS and CDR2 YFSETQ. The CDR3 DNA sequence: TGCGCCAGCAGCGCGTCAGAGGGGGTTGGAGGCGGGGAGCTGTTTTTT. Its protein is CASSASEGVGGGELFF.

This clone was seen once. The chain uses TRBV5-1 and TRBJ1-5; D remains ambiguous. Trimming took 1 base from V and 7 from J, leaving 9 bases between them. The germline CDR1 and CDR2 sequences are SGHRS and YFSETQ. The length of the CDR3 is 13 residues. The CDR3 DNA reads as TGCGCCAGCAGCTTGACGGTAGAGCAGCCCCAGCATTTT. This gives the protein CASSLTVEQPQHF.

The chain recombines TRBV21-1 with TRBJ2-1; TRBD2 reflects the table's D call only, with no check against the DNA. TRBV21-1 corresponds to a pseudogene. This CDR3 has 16 amino acids. DNA of the CDR3: TGTGCCAGCAGTATCGCCGCTAGCGGGAGCGTGAATGAGCAGTTCTTC. Encoded protein: CASSIAASGSVNEQFF.

This chain joins TRBV5-1 and TRBJ2-5, with 7 nucleotides matching TRBD1. CDR3 length equals 15 residues. The germline gives CDR1 SGHRS, CDR2 YFSETQ. V trimming: 0 bases; J trimming: 0 bases; junction bases outside the gene matches: 2. The CDR3 sequence is CASSLGDRDQETQYF. The CDR3 coding sequence is TGCGCCAGCAGCTTGGGGGACAGAGACCAAGAGACCCAGTACTTC.

This chain uses TRBV12-5 with TRBJ1-1, with 7 nucleotides matching TRBD1. Germline V lookup: CDR1 LGHNT, CDR2 FRNRAP. The CDR3 consists of 14 residues. Trimming took 7 bases from V and 10 from J; bases not matched to a gene: 15. In nucleotides, the CDR3 is TGTGCTAGTGTTCCCCTGACAGGGCAGTCGAGAGCTTTCTTT. Translation gives CASVPLTGQSRAFF.

Worth noting for this clone: A junction boundary mismatches the germline segment, possibly from a read error. The chain joins TRBV7-9 to TRBJ2-7; 10 nucleotides match TRBD2. Per the germline V gene, CDR1 is SEHNR and CDR2 is FQNEAQ (reference sequence). CDR3 length equals 14 residues. DNA of the CDR3: TGTTCCAGCAGCTCTCCCGGGACTAGCGCCGAGCAGTACTTC. Amino acid sequence: CSSSSPGTSAEQYF.

The chain uses TRBV4-1 and TRBJ2-3; D might be TRBD1 (6 bases). Per germline, CDR1 MGHRA and CDR2 YSYEKL. The CDR3 is made up of 15 amino acids. The germline V and J ends were trimmed by 1 base and 5 bases, with 13 bases remaining between them. The DNA for the CDR3 is TGCGCCAGCAGCCAAGGAAACAGGGTAGTAGATACGCAGTATTTT. Its translation: CASSQGNRVVDTQYF.

This clone was seen only a few times. V is TRBV19 and J is TRBJ1-1; D may be TRBD1 (6 bases). With 2 bases removed from V and 1 base from J, the gap between germline ends came to 11 bases. The CDR3 is 15 amino acids. Germline CDR1 reads LNHDA; CDR2 reads SQIVND (reference sequence). In DNA form, the CDR3 reads TGTGCCAGTAGTATATATGGGGACAAGAACACTGAAGCTTTCTTT. It yields the protein CASSIYGDKNTEAFF.

The genes are TRBV14 and TRBJ2-4; TRBD2 is a possible D gene (6 bases). The length of the CDR3 is 16 residues. Germline loops: CDR1 SGHDN, CDR2 FVKESK. The V and J ends lost 1 base and 0 bases respectively, with 10 bases between them. The chain's CDR3 is CASSQVTGVAKNIQYF. CDR3 DNA: TGTGCCAGCAGCCAAGTTACGGGAGTAGCCAAAAACATTCAGTACTTC.

The chain employs TRBV19 and TRBJ2-7; 10 positions match TRBD2. This CDR3 region has 16 residues. V shed 5 bases and J 3 bases; nucleotides not matched to a gene: 10. Germline V lookup: CDR1 LNHDA, CDR2 SQIVND (reference sequence). DNA of the CDR3: TGTGCCAGTAGTGGACTCCCGGGACTAGCGATCTACGAGCAGTACTTC. It translates to CASSGLPGLAIYEQYF.

The chain combines TRBV5-1 with TRBJ2-2; D is uncertain. The CDR3 extends over 14 amino acids. Trimming removed 7 bases from V and 0 bases from J, with 10 bases in between. Germline loops: CDR1 SGHRS, CDR2 YFSETQ. The CDR3 coding sequence is TGCGCCAGCTCGCTCAGGCCGAACACCGGGGAGCTGTTTTTT. This gives the protein CASSLRPNTGELFF. Complete variable domain (other parts from reference TRBV5-1 and TRBJ2-2): KAGVTQTPRYLIKTRGQQVTLSCSPISGHRSVSWYQQTPGQGLQFLFEYFSETQRNKGNFPGRFSGRQFSNSRSEMNVSTLELGDSALYLCASSLRPNTGELFFGEGSRLTVL.

The CDR3 spells CASSLVQGAYTQYF. The CDR3 region has the DNA TGTGCCAGCAGCTTAGTACAGGGGGCGTATACGCAGTATTTT. The chain combines TRBV11-3 with TRBJ2-3; TRBD1 agrees at 9 bases. Losses at the gene ends were 1 base for V and 7 bases for J; bases not matched to a gene: 3. Per germline, CDR1 SGHNT and CDR2 YENEEA. The CDR3 length is 14 residues.

The J gene is TRBJ2-2, the V gene TRBV19; TRBD1 aligns across 12 bases. The CDR3 is made up of 16 amino acids. V lost 9 bases, J lost 6 bases, and 11 bases stayed unmatched. CDR1 and CDR2 from the germline V gene are LNHDA and SQIVND (reference sequence). This chain's CDR3 is CASIPRDRGRPGELFF. The CDR3, as DNA: TGTGCCAGCATTCCCCGGGACAGGGGGCGCCCCGGGGAGCTGTTTTTT.